This T cell receptor (beta chain) was sequenced for a study of T cell changes during pregnancy in multiple sclerosis (dated by TCRdb to between 2018 and 2021). Regarding the study in general: In women with multiple sclerosis, the researchers looked at how the T cell repertoire shifted as pregnancy progressed.

The CDR3 measures 13 amino acids from cysteine to phenylalanine. Of the read, only the CDR3 DNA is kept; its 39 bases are in frame from base 1. V was cut back by 0 bases and J by 6 bases, leaving a gap of 7 bases between them. CDR1 and CDR2 are read off the germline V gene (reference sequence) as SGHKS and YYEKEE. Libraries were built with the immunoSEQ multiplex PCR assay. This is the immuneACCESS table as TCRdb keeps it, with only in-frame sequences that have V and J called. A part of the clones is gone; compared with another copy, unresolved V genes explain less than half, and the rest is unexplained. This sample holds tens of thousands of clones; roughly 93% were observed only once. In total, the top ten clones hold around 1.9% of the sample. With regard to this clone: Its recognized antigen is unknown. There are no base qualities to consult, and no much larger clone falls within one base.

In this chain, TRBV5-5 is recombined with TRBJ2-1; the D gene cannot be resolved reliably. The source was peripheral blood, collected in the second trimester of pregnancy. The sequence was collected from a female donor with multiple sclerosis, enrolled in a pregnancy study. The CDR3 here reads CASSLGVANEQFF. The nucleotide sequence is given as TGTGCCAGCAGCTTGGGGGTAGCCAATGAGCAGTTCTTC. Full variable domain (CDR3 extended with the reference TRBV5-5 and TRBJ2-1 proteins): DAGVTQSPTHLIKTRGQQVTLRCSPISGHKSVSWYQQVLGQGPQFIFQYYEKEERGRGNFPDRFSARQFPNYSSELNVNALLLGDSALYLCASSLGVANEQFFGPGTRLTVL.